This TCR beta chain was captured by sequencing in a study of spatial heterogeneity in lung cancer. General study results and limits: Ubiquitous expanded tumor TCRs surfaced in blood more at resection than they did at follow-up.

Sample time point: sample taken at primary tumor resection. Unsorted whole RNA of tumor, nontumor lung or frozen PBMC was sequenced. This clonotype was seen repeatedly, ten times or more. No antigen is known for it. Each molecule of TCR cDNA was tagged with one unique molecular identifier. TCRdb re-called the 5' RACE reads through MiXCR, storing one row per CDR3 protein. Here the sample spans tens of thousands of distinct CDR3 sequences, roughly 5% being singletons. The receptor comes from a male donor with early-stage non-small cell lung cancer. The material sequenced was PBMCs, taken at surgery.

The CDR3 sequence is CASSASVGTEAFF. CDR3 sequence (DNA): TGTGCCAGCAGTGCCTCGGTGGGCACTGAAGCTTTCTTT. The chain recombines TRBV28 with TRBJ1-1; D not certain. CDR1 MDHEN and CDR2 SYDVKM come from the germline V gene. The CDR3 spans 13 residues. V lost 5 bases to trimming and J lost 4 bases, with 11 bases between them.